This TCR beta chain was sequenced in a study of PD-1 blockade in classical Hodgkin lymphoma. Study results and caveats: Sources of repertoire differences remain undefined, possibly disease activity or prior therapy. Healthy donors were reported to have higher baseline TCR diversity than newly diagnosed patients.

Profiling relied on immunoSEQ multiplex PCR, and the TCRdb table lists in-frame clones only, not all of them. The sample includes tens of thousands of clones, approximately 91% of them seen just once. Time point of the sample: newly diagnosed, previously untreated cHL patient sample. The authors compared against newly diagnosed, untreated classical Hodgkin lymphoma PBMCs. A word on this clone: Its antigen is as yet unknown.

The source of this sequence is a human donor with classical Hodgkin lymphoma. The specimen was peripheral blood mononuclear cells (PBMCs).

The CDR3 spells CASKPAGRTSNTGELFF. The CDR3 DNA is TGTGCCAGCAAGCCCGCGGGCCGAACCTCGAACACCGGGGAGCTGTTTTTT. The chain links TRBV25-1 to TRBJ2-2, with D tentatively TRBD2 (5 bases). Germline V gene lookup returns CDR1 MGHDK and CDR2 SYGVNS. V was cut by 7 bases and J by 0 bases, with 18 bases left in between. The CDR3 sequence is 17 residues long.